These 27 T cell receptor beta chains were sequenced from one sample in a study of human T cells and chemical hapten exposure. TCRdb analysed the RACE reads with MiXCR anew, one entry per CDR3 protein. The sample consists of tens of thousands of distinct CDR3 sequences, roughly a tenth of them appearing once. Sample time point: pre-sensitization, week 0. As to treatment: therapeutic diphenylcyclopropenone sensitization with weekly scalp DPC. The starting material was whole blood, obtained in connection with sensitization to the hapten diphenylcyclopropenone (DPC). The receptors originated from a man in his forties with alopecia areata. Some clones in this sample may be carry-over from other donors' samples.

Only a few counts were recorded for this clonotype. The V gene is TRBV7-9, the J gene TRBJ2-1, with D uncertain. Germline-derived CDR1 and CDR2 are SEHNR and FQNEAQ (reference sequence). This CDR3 contains 14 residues. V was pared by 7 bases and J by 0 bases, with 10 bases between. The CDR3 DNA reads as TGTGCCAGCAAGGACGGTAGCTCCTACAATGAGCAGTTCTTC. Residues: CASKDGSSYNEQFF. The full variable domain, rest sourced from reference TRBV7-9 and TRBJ2-1, is DTGVSQNPRHKITKRGQNVTFRCDPISEHNRLYWYRQTLGQGPEFLTYFQNEAQLEKSRLLSDRFSAERPKGSFSTLEIQRTEQGDSAMYLCASKDGSSYNEQFFGPGTRLTVL.

In this sample, this clonotype turned up many times. The chain recombines TRBV12-3 or TRBV12-4 with TRBJ1-4; 9 bases are a match to TRBD1. The V and J ends lost 6 bases and 5 bases, in that order; junction bases with no gene match: 4. The CDR3 runs 14 residues. The chain's CDR3 is CASRRTGENEKLFF. The CDR3 DNA is TGTGCCAGCAGGAGGACAGGGGAGAATGAAAAACTGTTTTTT.

The chain uses TRBV6-6 and TRBJ2-2, with no clear D. Germline V lookup: CDR1 MNHNY, CDR2 SVGAGI (reference sequence). The ends were cut back, 0 bases at V and 7 bases at J, with 12 bases in the middle. The CDR3 covers 15 residues. CDR3 loop: CASSYSSHPVGELFF. DNA for the CDR3: TGTGCCAGCAGTTACTCGAGTCACCCCGTCGGGGAGCTGTTTTTT.

This clonotype was observed many times. This chain joins TRBV11-3 and TRBJ2-2; unclear D gene. Germline CDR1 reads SGHNT; CDR2 reads YENEEA. Deletions cut 0 bases from V and 5 bases from J, with 16 bases between. The CDR3 consists of 17 residues. CDR3 amino acids: CASSLDYKAAQTGELFF. The CDR3 coding sequence is TGTGCCAGCAGCTTAGATTATAAGGCAGCGCAAACCGGGGAGCTGTTTTTT.

This chain joins TRBV3-2 and TRBJ2-7. TRBV3-2 represents a pseudogene. CDR3 length: 15 amino acids. The CDR3 coding sequence is TGTGCCAGCAGCCAAGTGGTCAGTAGCTCCTACGAGCAGTACTTC. Translation: CASSQVVSSSYEQYF.

This clonotype was detected a few times. The chain combines TRBV28 with TRBJ2-1; TRBD2 matches at 13 bases. CDR1 is MDHEN, CDR2 SYDVKM, per germline. The CDR3 totals 20 residues. V shed 3 bases and J 4 bases; nucleotides not matched to a gene: 15. The CDR3, as DNA: TGTGCCAGCAGTTTTCCCCTGGGACTAGCGGGAAATGTGGGGTACAATGAGCAGTTCTTC. Translating gives CASSFPLGLAGNVGYNEQFF.

V is TRBV28 and J is TRBJ1-4; tentatively, D is TRBD1 (5 bases). V was clipped by 5 bases and J by 7 bases, with 14 bases between them. Germline CDR1 reads MDHEN; CDR2 reads SYDVKM. CDR3 length: 14 amino acids. The CDR3 loop is CASSPPGTLEKLFF. CDR3 nucleotides: TGTGCCAGCAGTCCCCCGGGGACGCTTGAAAAACTGTTTTTT.

The CDR3 bases are TGTGCCAGCAGCCCCCGCCGACTAGCGGGGTCCTACAATGAGCAGTTCTTC. Its translation is CASSPRRLAGSYNEQFF. This chain uses TRBV5-6 with TRBJ2-1; 11 bases agree with TRBD2. CDR1 is SGHDT and CDR2 is YYEEEE in the germline V gene. The CDR3 runs to 17 residues. J was trimmed by 1 base and V by 4 bases; bases with no gene match: 7.

V gene TRBV29-1 combines with J gene TRBJ2-7; tentatively, D is TRBD1 or TRBD2 (5 bases each). This CDR3 region has 15 residues. The V end was cut by 3 bases, the J end by 6 bases, with 21 bases between. Germline V gene lookup returns CDR1 SQVTM and CDR2 ANQGSEA. CDR3 DNA: TGCAGCGTTGAGACGGGACCCACACCTCGGGGCGAGCAGTACTTC. It encodes CSVETGPTPRGEQYF.

This clonotype appeared a few times. V and J are TRBV14 and TRBJ2-3, with a tentative D call TRBD2 (6 bases). Germline V gene sequence: CDR1 SGHDN, CDR2 FVKESK. V lost 0 bases and J lost 11, with 9 bases in between. CDR3 size: 12 residues. CDR3 nucleotide sequence: TGTGCCAGCAGCCAAGACGGCGGGAAGCAGTATTTT. Translation gives CASSQDGGKQYF.

This clonotype has just a few counts. This sequence joins TRBV24-1 and TRBJ2-3; no definite D call. CDR1 and CDR2 from the germline V gene are KGHDR and SFDVKD. The CDR3 is 12 amino acids. The germline V and J ends were trimmed by 1 base and 6 bases, with 4 bases remaining between them. DNA of the CDR3: TGTGCCACCAGTGATTTCGCCGATACGCAGTATTTT. Translation gives CATSDFADTQYF.

The table lists this clonotype with a few counts. This chain joins TRBV18 and TRBJ2-2, with a possible D match to TRBD2 (6 bases). Per the germline V gene, CDR1 is KGHSH and CDR2 is LQKENI. Between the trimmed V and J ends, which lost 4 bases and 0 bases, there was a span of 9 bases. The CDR3 totals 15 residues. The CDR3: CASSLAGPNTGELFF. Written as DNA, the CDR3 is TGTGCCAGCTCACTTGCGGGGCCGAACACCGGGGAGCTGTTTTTT.

This clonotype came up a few times. The chain joins TRBV18 to TRBJ2-3; a possible D gene is TRBD2 (6 bases). V was trimmed by 4 bases and J by 4 bases, leaving 15 bases between them. Germline V gives CDR1 KGHSH, CDR2 LQKENI. This CDR3 spans 15 amino acids. CDR3 sequence reads: CASSRTSYSSDTQYF. CDR3 bases: TGTGCCAGCTCACGTACTAGCTATTCCTCAGATACGCAGTATTTT. Drawing the rest from reference TRBV18 and TRBJ2-3, the complete variable domain is NAGVMQNPRHLVRRRGQEARLRCSPMKGHSHVYWYRQLPEEGLKFMVYLQKENIIDESGMPKERFSAEFPKEGPSILRIQQVVRGDSAAYFCASSRTSYSSDTQYFGPGTRLTVL.

By its share, this clonotype is large. The chain uses TRBV9 and TRBJ2-1; TRBD2 aligns across 13 bases. Germline CDR1 SGDLS, CDR2 YYNGEE. The CDR3 length is 15 residues. Trimming took 3 bases from V and 8 from J; bases not matched to a gene: 5. Here the CDR3 reads CASSDGTSGIDEQFF. The CDR3 DNA follows: TGTGCCAGCAGCGACGGGACTAGCGGGATCGATGAGCAGTTCTTC.

This clonotype was seen many times. The V call is TRBV12-3 or TRBV12-4, the J call TRBJ1-2; no clear D. CDR3 length: 14 amino acids. V was clipped by 10 bases and J by 2 bases, with 17 bases between them. Written as DNA, the CDR3 is TGTGCCACCATCCCAGGTGGAGGGAACTATGGCTACACCTTC. This sequence encodes CATIPGGGNYGYTF.

This clonotype turned up a few times. The rearrangement uses TRBV6-6 and TRBJ1-6, with D unclear. Trimming shortened V by 0 bases and J by 2 bases, and 8 bases separated the two germline ends. Germline V gene lookup returns CDR1 MNHNY and CDR2 SVGAGI (reference sequence). The CDR3 has 16 amino acids. CDR3 region: CASSYSEAAYNSPLHF. CDR3 DNA: TGTGCCAGCAGTTACTCCGAGGCCGCCTATAATTCACCCCTCCACTTT.

This clonotype has at least ten counts. The chain couples TRBV27 to TRBJ2-2, with D tentatively TRBD1 (6 bases). Trimming stripped 4 bases from V and 6 bases from J, with 15 bases between. This CDR3 spans 15 amino acids. Germline lookup yields CDR1 MNHEY and CDR2 SMNVEV (reference sequence). The CDR3 DNA is TGTGCCAGCAGTTCCCGGGACAATGGGGCCGGGGAGCTGTTTTTT. Its protein product is CASSSRDNGAGELFF.

This clonotype has ten or more counts. The chain carries TRBV5-4 and TRBJ2-7; TRBD1 aligns across 9 bases. Germline CDR1 SGHNT, CDR2 YYREEE (reference sequence). The V segment lost 4 bases and the J segment 0 bases; nucleotides outside the gene matches: 5. The CDR3 length is 15 residues. In DNA, the CDR3 is TGTGCCAGCAGCGGGACAGGGACGGGCTCCTACGAGCAGTACTTC. This codes for CASSGTGTGSYEQYF.

This clonotype was detected ten times or more. This chain joins TRBV20-1 and TRBJ2-2; 7 nucleotides match TRBD2. Trimming at V came to 5 bases and at J to 3 bases, leaving 18 bases not matched to a gene. The CDR3 extends over 18 amino acids. Germline V gene sequence: CDR1 DFQATT, CDR2 SNEGSKA (reference sequence). CDR3 residues: CSASPLLSSGIDTGELFF. The CDR3, as DNA: TGCAGTGCTTCCCCCCTCTTATCCAGCGGGATTGACACCGGGGAGCTGTTTTTT.

This clonotype was seen a handful of times. This sequence joins TRBV19 and TRBJ1-2, with D unresolved. V was clipped by 3 bases and J by 4 bases, with 9 bases between them. Germline CDR1 reads LNHDA; CDR2 reads SQIVND (reference sequence). This CDR3 is built from 13 residues. This chain's CDR3 is CASSIGSGYGYTF. DNA for the CDR3: TGTGCCAGTAGTATTGGGAGTGGCTATGGCTACACCTTC.

J is TRBJ2-6 and V is TRBV2; 8 bases map to TRBD2. This CDR3 is 18 amino acids long. CDR1 and CDR2 from the germline V gene are SNHLY and FYNNEI. V shed 3 bases and J 0 bases; nucleotides not matched to a gene: 7. The CDR3 DNA follows: TGTGCCAGCAGTGACCTAGCGGGCACAACCTCTGGGGCCAACGTCCTGACTTTC. Translated: CASSDLAGTTSGANVLTF.

This clonotype was detected many times. The chain links TRBV5-6 to TRBJ2-3, with D possibly being TRBD2 (6 bases). V was pared by 1 base and J by 6 bases, with 15 bases between. This CDR3 is 15 amino acids long. Germline CDR1 and CDR2: SGHDT and YYEEEE. The CDR3 nucleotides are TGTGCCAGCAGCTTGAAGTTGGGACTCTGGGATACGCAGTATTTT. This encodes CASSLKLGLWDTQYF.

The chain carries TRBV12-3 or TRBV12-4 and TRBJ2-2, with 16 bases matching TRBD2. CDR3 size: 18 residues. The V segment lost 6 bases and the J segment 6 bases; nucleotides outside the gene matches: 10. The CDR3 sequence: CASSPGTSGRAPPGELFF. The CDR3 DNA follows: TGTGCCAGCAGCCCCGGGACTAGCGGGAGGGCCCCCCCCGGGGAGCTGTTTTTT.

The chain links TRBV4-2 to TRBJ2-7; D is possibly TRBD1 (6 bases). The ends were cut back, 0 bases at V and 4 bases at J, with 10 bases in the middle. This CDR3 contains 14 residues. The V gene's germline CDR1 is LGHNA and CDR2 YNFKEQ. In DNA, the CDR3 is TGTGCCAGCAGCCAAGACTTAGGGACATACGAGCAGTACTTC. This gives the protein CASSQDLGTYEQYF.

J is TRBJ2-1 and V is TRBV24-1; 8 positions agree with TRBD2. Trimming cost V 3 bases and J 7 bases; bases outside gene matches: 10. There are 16 residues in the CDR3. The germline gives CDR1 KGHDR, CDR2 SFDVKD. The CDR3 region has the DNA TGTGCCACCAGTGATGTTACTAGCGGACGGAGGAATGAGCAGTTCTTC. Encoded protein: CATSDVTSGRRNEQFF.

Ten or more counts support this clonotype. This chain links TRBV3-1 with TRBJ1-4, with no clear D. This CDR3 comprises 13 residues. CDR1 is LGHDT, CDR2 YNNKEL, per germline (reference sequence). Trimming stripped 1 base from V and 6 bases from J, with 6 bases between. The CDR3 DNA follows: TGTGCCAGCAGCCAAGTGAGTTATGAAAAACTGTTTTTT. This sequence encodes CASSQVSYEKLFF. Drawing the rest from reference TRBV3-1 and TRBJ1-4, the complete variable domain is DTAVSQTPKYLVTQMGNDKSIKCEQNLGHDTMYWYKQDSKKFLKIMFSYNNKELIINETVPNRFSPKSPDKAHLNLHINSLELGDSAVYFCASSQVSYEKLFFGSGTQLSVL.

The sample holds many counts of this clonotype. The rearrangement uses TRBV7-9 and TRBJ2-5; 10 nucleotides align to TRBD1. The CDR3 totals 15 residues. J was trimmed by 3 bases and V by 5 bases; bases with no gene match: 6. The V gene's germline CDR1 is SEHNR and CDR2 FQNEAQ (reference sequence). The CDR3, as DNA: TGTGCCAGCAGCCTAGAGGGACAGGGGAAAGAGACCCAGTACTTC. Its translation: CASSLEGQGKETQYF.